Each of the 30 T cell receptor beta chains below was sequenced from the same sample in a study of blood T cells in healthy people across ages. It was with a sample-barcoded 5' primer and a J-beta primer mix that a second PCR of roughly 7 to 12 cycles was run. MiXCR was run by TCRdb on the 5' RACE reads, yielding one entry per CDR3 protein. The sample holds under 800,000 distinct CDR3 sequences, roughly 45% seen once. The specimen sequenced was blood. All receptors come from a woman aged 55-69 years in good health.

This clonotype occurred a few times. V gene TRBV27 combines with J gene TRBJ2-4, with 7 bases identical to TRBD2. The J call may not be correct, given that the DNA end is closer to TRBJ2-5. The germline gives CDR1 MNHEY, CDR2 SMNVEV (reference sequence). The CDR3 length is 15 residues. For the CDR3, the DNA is TGTGCCAGCAGTCTCACCCGGACTAGACAAGAGACCCAGTACTTC. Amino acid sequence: CASSLTRTRQETQYF.

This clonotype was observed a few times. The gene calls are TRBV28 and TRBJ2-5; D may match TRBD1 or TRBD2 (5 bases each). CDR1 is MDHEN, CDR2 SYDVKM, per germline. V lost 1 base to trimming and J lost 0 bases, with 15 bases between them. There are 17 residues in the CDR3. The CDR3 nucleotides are TGTGCCAGCAGTTTATCAGGGTTAAGCGGAAACCAAGAGACCCAGTACTTC. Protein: CASSLSGLSGNQETQYF. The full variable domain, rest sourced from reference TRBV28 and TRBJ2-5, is DVKVTQSSRYLVKRTGEKVFLECVQDMDHENMFWYRQDPGLGLRLIYFSYDVKMKEKGDIPEGYSVSREKKERFSLILESASTNQTSMYLCASSLSGLSGNQETQYFGPGTRLLVL.

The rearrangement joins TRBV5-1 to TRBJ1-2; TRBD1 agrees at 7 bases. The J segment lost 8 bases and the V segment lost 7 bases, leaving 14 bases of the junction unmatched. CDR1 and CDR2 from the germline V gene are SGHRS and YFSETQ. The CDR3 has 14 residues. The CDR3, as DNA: TGCGCCAGCGGCAACGGGACAGTTTTATGGGGCTACACCTTC. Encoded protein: CASGNGTVLWGYTF.

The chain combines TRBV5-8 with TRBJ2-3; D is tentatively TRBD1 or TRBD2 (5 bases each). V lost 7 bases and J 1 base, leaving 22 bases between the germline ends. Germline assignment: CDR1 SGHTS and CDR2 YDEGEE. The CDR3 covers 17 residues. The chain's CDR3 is CASGILMGPGGTDTQYF. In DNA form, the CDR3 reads TGTGCCAGCGGCATCCTAATGGGACCGGGCGGCACAGATACGCAGTATTTT.

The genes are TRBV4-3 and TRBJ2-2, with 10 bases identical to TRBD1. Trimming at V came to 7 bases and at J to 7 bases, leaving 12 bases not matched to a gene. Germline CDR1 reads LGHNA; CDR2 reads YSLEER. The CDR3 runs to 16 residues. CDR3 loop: CASNRAGTGASGELFF. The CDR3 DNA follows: TGCGCCAGCAACCGAGCAGGGACAGGGGCGAGCGGGGAGCTGTTTTTT.

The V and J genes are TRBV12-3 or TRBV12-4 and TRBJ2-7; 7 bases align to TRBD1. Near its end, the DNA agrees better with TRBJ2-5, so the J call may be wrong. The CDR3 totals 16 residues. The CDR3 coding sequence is TGTGCCAGCAGCCCAGGGACAGCTACCACTGGGGAGACCCAGTACTTC. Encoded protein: CASSPGTATTGETQYF.

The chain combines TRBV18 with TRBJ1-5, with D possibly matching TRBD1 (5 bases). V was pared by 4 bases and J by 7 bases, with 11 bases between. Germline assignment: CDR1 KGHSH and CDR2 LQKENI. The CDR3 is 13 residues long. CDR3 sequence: CASSRGGSQPQHF. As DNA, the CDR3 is TGTGCCAGCTCACGCGGGGGTAGCCAGCCCCAGCATTTT.

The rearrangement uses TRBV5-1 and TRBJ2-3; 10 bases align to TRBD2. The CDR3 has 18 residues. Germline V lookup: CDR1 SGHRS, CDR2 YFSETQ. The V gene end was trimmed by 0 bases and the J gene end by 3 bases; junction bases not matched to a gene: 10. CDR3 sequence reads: CASSLGSLAGVMTDTQYF. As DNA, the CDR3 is TGCGCCAGCAGCTTGGGATCCCTAGCGGGAGTGATGACAGATACGCAGTATTTT.

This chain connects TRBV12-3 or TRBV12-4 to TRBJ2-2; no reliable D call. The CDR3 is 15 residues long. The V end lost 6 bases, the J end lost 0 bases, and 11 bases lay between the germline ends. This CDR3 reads CASSLSQTNTGELFF. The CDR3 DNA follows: TGTGCCAGCAGCCTTAGCCAGACGAACACCGGGGAGCTGTTTTTT.

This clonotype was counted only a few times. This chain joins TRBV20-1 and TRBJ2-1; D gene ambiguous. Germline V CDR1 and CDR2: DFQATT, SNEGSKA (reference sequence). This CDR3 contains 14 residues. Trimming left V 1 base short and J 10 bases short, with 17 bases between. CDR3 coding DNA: TGCAGTGCTAGAGGCCTAAGAGCAGTCTACGAGCAGTTCTTC. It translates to CSARGLRAVYEQFF.

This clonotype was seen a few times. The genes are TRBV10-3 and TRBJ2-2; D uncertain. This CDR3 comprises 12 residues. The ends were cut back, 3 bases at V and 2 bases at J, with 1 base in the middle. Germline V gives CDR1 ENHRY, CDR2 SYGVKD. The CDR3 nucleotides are TGTGCCATCAGTGAAAACACCGGGGAGCTGTTTTTT. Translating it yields CAISENTGELFF.

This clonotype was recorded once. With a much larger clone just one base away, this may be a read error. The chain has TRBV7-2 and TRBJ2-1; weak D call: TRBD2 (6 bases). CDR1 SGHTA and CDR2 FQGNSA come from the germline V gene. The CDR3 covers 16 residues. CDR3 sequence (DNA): TGTGCCAACAGCTTATCGGGGGAAAGCTCCTACAATGAGCAGTTCTTC. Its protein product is CANSLSGESSYNEQFF.

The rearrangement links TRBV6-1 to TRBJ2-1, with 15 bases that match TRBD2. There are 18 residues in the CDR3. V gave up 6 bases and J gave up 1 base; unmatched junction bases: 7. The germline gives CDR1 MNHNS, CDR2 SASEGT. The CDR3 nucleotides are TGTGCCAGCAGGGGAGGACTAGCGGGAGGGGGATCCTACAATGAGCAGTTCTTC. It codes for CASRGGLAGGGSYNEQFF.

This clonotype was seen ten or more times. The CDR3 sequence is CASSSDWLDEQYF. CDR3 in DNA: TGTGCCAGCAGCTCGGACTGGTTGGACGAGCAGTACTTC. The V gene is TRBV7-9, the J gene TRBJ2-7; D perhaps matches TRBD2 (5 bases). Germline CDR1 SEHNR, CDR2 FQNEAQ (reference sequence). Deletions cut 4 bases from V and 5 bases from J, with 12 bases between. There are 13 residues in the CDR3.

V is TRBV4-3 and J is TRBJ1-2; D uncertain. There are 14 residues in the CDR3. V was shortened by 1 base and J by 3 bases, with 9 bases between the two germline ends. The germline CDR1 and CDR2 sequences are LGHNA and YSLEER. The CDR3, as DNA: TGCGCCAGCAGCCAAGGTTTGGGTGACTATGGCTACACCTTC. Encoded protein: CASSQGLGDYGYTF.

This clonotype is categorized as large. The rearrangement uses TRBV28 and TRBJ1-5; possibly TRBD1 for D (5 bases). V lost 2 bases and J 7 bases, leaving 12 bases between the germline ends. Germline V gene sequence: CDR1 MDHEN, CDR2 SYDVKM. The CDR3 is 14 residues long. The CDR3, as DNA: TGTGCCAGCAGTTTAATCGACAGCGGGCAGCCCCAGCATTTT. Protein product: CASSLIDSGQPQHF.

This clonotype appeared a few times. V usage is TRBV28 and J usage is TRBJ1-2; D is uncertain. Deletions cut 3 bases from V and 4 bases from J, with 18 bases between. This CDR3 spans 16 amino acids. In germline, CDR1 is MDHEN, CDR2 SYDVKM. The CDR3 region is CASSLGAGRGSYGYTF. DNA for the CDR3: TGTGCCAGCAGTTTGGGTGCAGGTCGGGGTAGCTATGGCTACACCTTC.

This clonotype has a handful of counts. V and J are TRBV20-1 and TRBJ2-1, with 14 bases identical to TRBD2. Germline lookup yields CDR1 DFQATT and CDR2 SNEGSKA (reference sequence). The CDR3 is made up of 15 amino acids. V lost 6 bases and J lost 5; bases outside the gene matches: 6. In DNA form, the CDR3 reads TGCAGTGCCGCAGGGACTAGCGGGGGCAACAATGAGCAGTTCTTC. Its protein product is CSAAGTSGGNNEQFF.

The CDR3, as DNA: TGTGCCAGCAACCCAGGAGGGAGGCGCCGCGCCTATAACTATGGCTACACCTTC. Residues: CASNPGGRRRAYNYGYTF. The rearrangement links TRBV6-1 to TRBJ1-2; D unresolved. The germline gives CDR1 MNHNS, CDR2 SASEGT. Trimming cost V 7 bases and J 1 base, with 25 bases left between them. The CDR3 is 18 amino acids.

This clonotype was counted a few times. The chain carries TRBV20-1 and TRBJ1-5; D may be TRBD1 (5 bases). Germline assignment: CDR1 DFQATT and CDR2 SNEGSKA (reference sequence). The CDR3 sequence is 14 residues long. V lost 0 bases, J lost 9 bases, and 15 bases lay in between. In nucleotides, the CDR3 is TGCAGTGCTAGAGATACAACAGGCCCGGGGCCCCAGCATTTT. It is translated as CSARDTTGPGPQHF.

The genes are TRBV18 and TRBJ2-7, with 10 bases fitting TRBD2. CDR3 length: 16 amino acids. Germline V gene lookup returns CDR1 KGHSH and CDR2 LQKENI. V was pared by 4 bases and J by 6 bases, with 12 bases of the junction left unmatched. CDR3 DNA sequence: TGTGCCAGCTCACTACAAAGCGGGAGGGCCGGTAGCGAGCAGTACTTC. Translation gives CASSLQSGRAGSEQYF.

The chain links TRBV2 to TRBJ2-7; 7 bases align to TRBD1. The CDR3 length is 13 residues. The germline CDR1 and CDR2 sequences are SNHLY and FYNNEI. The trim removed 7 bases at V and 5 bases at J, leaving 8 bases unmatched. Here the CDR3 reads CASKPGQSDEQYF. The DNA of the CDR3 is TGTGCCAGCAAACCGGGACAGAGCGACGAGCAGTACTTC.

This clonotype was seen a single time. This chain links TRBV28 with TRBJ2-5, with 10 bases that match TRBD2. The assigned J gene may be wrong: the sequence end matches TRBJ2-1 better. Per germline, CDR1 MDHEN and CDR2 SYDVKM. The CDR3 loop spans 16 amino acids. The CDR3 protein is CASSPPGSGRWETQFF. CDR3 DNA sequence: TGTGCCAGCAGTCCGCCGGGTAGCGGGAGGTGGGAGACCCAGTTCTTC.

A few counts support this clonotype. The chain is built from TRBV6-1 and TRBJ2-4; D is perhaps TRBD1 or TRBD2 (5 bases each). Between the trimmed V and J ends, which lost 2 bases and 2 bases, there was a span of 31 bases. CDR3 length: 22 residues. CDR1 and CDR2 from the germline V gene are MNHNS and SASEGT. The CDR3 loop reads CASSEWDLMSSPTRATKNIQYF. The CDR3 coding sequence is TGTGCCAGCAGTGAATGGGACCTTATGTCTAGCCCGACGCGGGCGACCAAAAACATTCAGTACTTC.

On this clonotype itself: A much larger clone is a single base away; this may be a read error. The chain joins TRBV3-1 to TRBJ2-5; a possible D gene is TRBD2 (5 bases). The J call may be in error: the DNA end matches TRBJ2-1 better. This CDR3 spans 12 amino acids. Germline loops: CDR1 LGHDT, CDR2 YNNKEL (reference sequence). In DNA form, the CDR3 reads TGTGCCAGCAGCCTCCCATGGGAGACCCAGTTCTTC. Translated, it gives CASSLPWETQFF.

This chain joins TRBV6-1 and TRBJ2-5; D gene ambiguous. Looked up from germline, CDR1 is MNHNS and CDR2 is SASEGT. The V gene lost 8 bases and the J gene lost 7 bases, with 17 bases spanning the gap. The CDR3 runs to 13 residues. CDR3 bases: TGTGCCAGCGGTGTGGGGTCCTTAGGGACCCAGTACTTC. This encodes CASGVGSLGTQYF.

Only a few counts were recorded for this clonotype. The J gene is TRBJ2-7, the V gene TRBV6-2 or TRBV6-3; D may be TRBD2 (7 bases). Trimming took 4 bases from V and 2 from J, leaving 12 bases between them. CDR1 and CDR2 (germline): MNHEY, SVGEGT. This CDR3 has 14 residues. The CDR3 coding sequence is TGTGCCAGCAGTTGGGGCGGGGGCACCTACGAGCAGTACTTC. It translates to CASSWGGGTYEQYF.

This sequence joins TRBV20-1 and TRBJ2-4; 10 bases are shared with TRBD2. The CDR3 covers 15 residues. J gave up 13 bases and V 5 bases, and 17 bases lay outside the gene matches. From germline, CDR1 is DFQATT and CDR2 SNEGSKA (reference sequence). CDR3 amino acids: CSAEGASGRQYGQYF. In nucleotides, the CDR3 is TGCAGTGCTGAGGGAGCTAGCGGGAGACAATACGGGCAGTACTTC.

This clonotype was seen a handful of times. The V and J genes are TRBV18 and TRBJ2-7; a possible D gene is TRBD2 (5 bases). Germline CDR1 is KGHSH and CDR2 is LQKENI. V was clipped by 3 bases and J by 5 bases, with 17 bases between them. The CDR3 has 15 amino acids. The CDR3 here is CASSPGVVGENEQYF. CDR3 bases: TGTGCCAGCTCACCGGGAGTGGTGGGTGAAAACGAGCAGTACTTC.

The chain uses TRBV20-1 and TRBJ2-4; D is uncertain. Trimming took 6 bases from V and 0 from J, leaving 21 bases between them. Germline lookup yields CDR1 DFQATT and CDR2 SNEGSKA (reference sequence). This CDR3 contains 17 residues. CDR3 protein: CSARPLTVILAKNIQYF. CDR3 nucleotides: TGCAGTGCCCGACCCCTAACAGTTATACTAGCCAAAAACATTCAGTACTTC.